This TCR beta chain appears in the sequencing data of a study of glioma-infiltrating T cells after dendritic cell vaccination. Overall study context: Dendritic cell vaccine was injected intradermally three times, biweekly.

V was clipped by 0 bases and J by 5 bases; unmatched bases: 12. This CDR3 spans 18 amino acids. The V gene's germline CDR1 is MGHRA and CDR2 YSYEKL. Assay used: immunoSEQ multiplex PCR; TCRdb lists only in-frame clones, some missing. The sample carries about 67,000 clones, about 86% recorded once. The chain recombines TRBV4-1 with TRBJ1-5; 8 nucleotides match TRBD1. The origin of this receptor is a human donor with glioblastoma. The material sequenced was blood, taken before dendritic cell vaccination. CDR3 residues: CASSQESPLQGGYQPQHF. The CDR3 nucleotides read TGCGCCAGCAGCCAAGAATCGCCGCTACAGGGGGGATATCAGCCCCAGCATTTT.